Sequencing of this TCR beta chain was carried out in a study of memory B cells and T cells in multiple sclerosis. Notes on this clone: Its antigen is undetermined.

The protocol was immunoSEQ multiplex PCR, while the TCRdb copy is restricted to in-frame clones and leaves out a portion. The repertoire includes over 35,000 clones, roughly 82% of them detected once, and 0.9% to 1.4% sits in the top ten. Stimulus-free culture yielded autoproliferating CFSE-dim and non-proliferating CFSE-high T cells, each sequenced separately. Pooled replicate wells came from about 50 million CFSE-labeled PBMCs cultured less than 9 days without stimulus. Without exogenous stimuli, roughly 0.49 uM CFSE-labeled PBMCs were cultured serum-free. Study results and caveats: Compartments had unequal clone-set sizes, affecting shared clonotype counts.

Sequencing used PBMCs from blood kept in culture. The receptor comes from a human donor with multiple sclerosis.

CDR3 sequence: CAWSVPGELFF. Here the CDR3 DNA reads TGTGCCTGGAGTGTTCCGGGGGAGCTGTTTTTT. The rearrangement uses TRBV30 and TRBJ2-2, with unresolved D. Per the germline V gene, CDR1 is GTSNPN and CDR2 is SVGIG (reference sequence). The CDR3 has 11 residues. V shed 0 bases and J shed 8 bases, with 4 bases lying between them.